These 17 T cell receptor beta chains share one sample of origin, sequenced in a study of blood T cell repertoires in COVID-19. The data were produced by immunoSEQ multiplex PCR, yet TCRdb's version contains in-frame clones alone and is incomplete. The sample has tens of thousands of clones; about 77% are singletons. The sequencing sample was made of peripheral blood. The source of these receptors is a human donor in a cohort sampled during active COVID-19.

This rearrangement joins TRBV3-1 (or the pseudogene TRBV3-2) to TRBJ2-1; D remains ambiguous. V was trimmed by 1 base and J by 7 bases, leaving 5 bases between them. The CDR3 is made up of 12 amino acids. Per the germline V gene, CDR1 is LGHDT and CDR2 is YNNKEL (reference sequence). The CDR3 coding sequence is TGTGCCAGCAGCCAAGTCCTTAATGAGCAGTTCTTC. Its protein product is CASSQVLNEQFF.

The chain uses TRBV28 and TRBJ2-1; TRBD2 agrees at 9 bases. This CDR3 region has 15 residues. With V trimmed by 4 bases and J by 4 bases, 5 bases remained unmatched. Germline CDR1 and CDR2: MDHEN and SYDVKM. The CDR3 DNA reads TGTGCCAGCAGTTCGAGCGGGAGGCAATACAATGAGCAGTTCTTC. As protein: CASSSSGRQYNEQFF.

The chain carries TRBV2 and TRBJ2-7; TRBD1 is a possible D gene (6 bases). Germline V gene data show CDR1 as SNHLY and CDR2 as FYNNEI. This CDR3 is built from 12 residues. Trimming shortened V by 6 bases and J by 5 bases, and 11 bases separated the two germline ends. The CDR3 DNA reads as TGTGCCAGCAGGCTCACAGGGAACGAGCAGTACTTC. Its protein is CASRLTGNEQYF.

CDR3 DNA: TGTGCCAGCAGCATTACTCGGGACAGGGGCTCTGGAAACACCATATATTTT. Encoded protein: CASSITRDRGSGNTIYF. The chain uses TRBV7-9 and TRBJ1-3, with 10 bases aligning to TRBD1. The V segment lost 5 bases and the J segment 0 bases; nucleotides outside the gene matches: 7. The CDR3 covers 17 residues. Germline assignment: CDR1 SEHNR and CDR2 FQNEAQ (reference sequence). The full variable domain, with the rest looked up from reference TRBV7-9 and TRBJ1-3, is DTGVSQNPRHKITKRGQNVTFRCDPISEHNRLYWYRQTLGQGPEFLTYFQNEAQLEKSRLLSDRFSAERPKGSFSTLEIQRTEQGDSAMYLCASSITRDRGSGNTIYFGEGSWLTVV.

The V call is TRBV25-1, the J call TRBJ2-5; TRBD2 agrees at 12 bases. Per germline, CDR1 MGHDK and CDR2 SYGVNS. The trim removed 2 bases at V and 4 bases at J, leaving 2 bases unmatched. CDR3 length equals 15 residues. The CDR3 sequence: CASSERLAGVETQYF. CDR3 in DNA: TGTGCCAGCAGTGAAAGACTAGCGGGGGTAGAGACCCAGTACTTC.

As to this clone: One end of the junction varies from germline; a read error may be responsible. The V gene is TRBV5-1, the J gene TRBJ2-5; D unresolved. The CDR3 runs 15 residues. The germline V gene encodes CDR1 SGHRS and CDR2 YFSETQ. DNA of the CDR3: TGCGCCAGCAGCTCCAGCCCCACTCGTCAAGAGGCCCAGTACTTC. It translates to CASSSSPTRQEAQYF.

The chain is built from TRBV27 and TRBJ1-6, with TRBD1 as a possible D gene (5 bases). V shed 3 bases and J shed 5 bases, with 11 bases lying between them. Germline CDR1 is MNHEY and CDR2 is SMNVEV (reference sequence). This CDR3 has 15 amino acids. CDR3 loop: CASSFLQANNSPLHF. CDR3 DNA: TGTGCCAGCAGTTTCTTACAGGCCAATAATTCACCCCTCCACTTT.

The V and J genes are TRBV3-1 (or the pseudogene TRBV3-2) and TRBJ2-3; D perhaps matches TRBD2 (6 bases). Germline CDR1 and CDR2: LGHDT and YNNKEL (reference sequence). V lost 3 bases to trimming and J lost 1 base, with 20 bases between them. The CDR3 sequence is 18 residues long. CDR3 protein: CASSHREPSELRTDTQYF. CDR3 DNA: TGTGCCAGCAGCCACCGGGAGCCTAGCGAGTTGCGCACAGATACGCAGTATTTT.

This chain joins TRBV5-1 and TRBJ2-2; TRBD2 is a possible D gene (6 bases). V was pared by 4 bases and J by 1 base, with 8 bases between. The length of the CDR3 is 14 residues. CDR1 SGHRS and CDR2 YFSETQ come from the germline V gene. For the CDR3, the DNA is TGCGCCAGCAGCGGGGGAGGGAACACCGGGGAGCTGTTTTTT. Translation gives CASSGGGNTGELFF.

This clone has only a few counts. This chain uses TRBV18 with TRBJ1-4; D is possibly TRBD1 (5 bases). V dropped 4 bases and J dropped 8 bases, with 17 bases sitting between them. Germline CDR1 KGHSH, CDR2 LQKENI. This CDR3 contains 15 residues. Here the CDR3 DNA reads TGTGCCAGCTCACGTTCCGCAGGGTCAGGCGAAAAACTGTTTTTT. As protein: CASSRSAGSGEKLFF. The full variable domain, rest sourced from reference TRBV18 and TRBJ1-4, is NAGVMQNPRHLVRRRGQEARLRCSPMKGHSHVYWYRQLPEEGLKFMVYLQKENIIDESGMPKERFSAEFPKEGPSILRIQQVVRGDSAAYFCASSRSAGSGEKLFFGSGTQLSVL.

J is TRBJ2-3 and V is TRBV20-1; 7 bases are a match to TRBD1. The CDR3 sequence is 12 residues long. Unmatched junction bases numbered 2, after V lost 3 bases and J lost 5 bases. Germline CDR1 DFQATT, CDR2 SNEGSKA (reference sequence). The chain's CDR3 is CSASYRGDTQYF. CDR3 bases: TGCAGTGCTAGTTACAGGGGAGATACGCAGTATTTT.

The gene calls are TRBV6-5 and TRBJ2-7, with a tentative D call TRBD1 (5 bases). The ends were cut back, 1 base at V and 4 bases at J, with 11 bases in the middle. The CDR3 extends over 14 amino acids. Germline-derived CDR1 and CDR2 are MNHEY and SVGAGI. The chain's CDR3 is CASSYWQGSYEQYF. The DNA of the CDR3 is TGTGCCAGCAGTTACTGGCAGGGTTCGTACGAGCAGTACTTC.

The chain uses TRBV4-3 and TRBJ1-6, with D possibly being TRBD1 (6 bases). Trimming took off 4 bases at V and 10 bases at J, with 8 bases between the two ends. Germline CDR1 LGHNA, CDR2 YSLEER. This CDR3 comprises 12 residues. Here the CDR3 reads CASSRTGSPLHF. The CDR3 region has the DNA TGCGCCAGCAGCCGAACAGGGTCACCCCTCCACTTT.

The chain links TRBV6-5 to TRBJ2-7; 10 bases align to TRBD1. The V gene's germline CDR1 is MNHEY and CDR2 SVGAGI. V shed 5 bases and J 6 bases; nucleotides not matched to a gene: 10. The CDR3 is 15 amino acids. The CDR3 nucleotides are TGTGCCAGCAGTCCTCGGACAGGGGGAGGTTCCGAGCAGTACTTC. It is translated as CASSPRTGGGSEQYF.

The genes are TRBV15 and TRBJ2-1; 8 nucleotides align to TRBD1. This CDR3 spans 16 amino acids. With V trimmed by 5 bases and J by 2 bases, 8 bases remained unmatched. Per germline, CDR1 LNHNV and CDR2 YYDKDF (reference sequence). The CDR3, as DNA: TGTGCCACCAGCCGGCGACAGGGGTCGACCTACAATGAGCAGTTCTTC. Translating it yields CATSRRQGSTYNEQFF.

V and J are TRBV27 and TRBJ2-1; 14 positions match TRBD2. The CDR3 has 21 residues. The V and J ends lost 1 base and 1 base, in that order; junction bases with no gene match: 12. Germline CDR1 and CDR2: MNHEY and SMNVEV (reference sequence). DNA for the CDR3: TGTGCCAGCAGTTTATACTCATTAGGACTAGCGGGAGGAAAATCCTACAATGAGCAGTTCTTC. This translates into CASSLYSLGLAGGKSYNEQFF.

This clone was detected a few times. The rearrangement joins TRBV10-3 to TRBJ1-1, with D hard to call. The CDR3 consists of 13 residues. Germline V gene sequence: CDR1 ENHRY, CDR2 SYGVKD. Between the trimmed V and J ends, which lost 6 bases and 4 bases, there was a span of 12 bases. The CDR3 region is CAIRAQGGTEAFF. The CDR3 bases are TGTGCCATCAGGGCCCAAGGAGGCACTGAAGCTTTCTTT.